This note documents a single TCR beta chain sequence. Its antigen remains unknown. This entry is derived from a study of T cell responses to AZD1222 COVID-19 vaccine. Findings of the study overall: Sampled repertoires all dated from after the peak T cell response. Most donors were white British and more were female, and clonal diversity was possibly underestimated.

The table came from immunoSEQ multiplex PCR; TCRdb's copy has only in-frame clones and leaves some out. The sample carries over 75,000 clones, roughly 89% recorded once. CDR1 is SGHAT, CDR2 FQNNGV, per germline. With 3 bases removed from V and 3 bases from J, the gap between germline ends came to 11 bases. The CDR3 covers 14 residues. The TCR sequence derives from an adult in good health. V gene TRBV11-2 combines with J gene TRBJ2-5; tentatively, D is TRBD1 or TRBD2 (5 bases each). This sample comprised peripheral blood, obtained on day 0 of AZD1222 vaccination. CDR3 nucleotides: TGTGCCAGCAGCTTCGCCGGGACCGAAGAGACCCAGTACTTC. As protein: CASSFAGTEETQYF.